The following is a T cell receptor beta chain sequence with its context. Its antigen is as yet unknown. These data belong to a study of identifying expanded T cells in peripheral blood. TCRdb's table, derived via immunoSEQ multiplex PCR, lists solely in-frame clones and lacks some. Here the sample spans roughly 100,000 clones, 88% being singletons. Findings and caveats of the study: Roughly 2-week clone count variance significantly increased as total template count grew. Over approximately two and four weeks, about 15 and 19 clones changed, versus approximately 1.1 between replicates.

Collection occurred without any documented infections or immune events in donors. Trimming at V came to 3 bases and at J to 2 bases, leaving 8 bases not matched to a gene. CDR3 size: 16 residues. In germline, CDR1 is ENHRY, CDR2 SYGVKD. This clonotype was obtained from a person between 18 and 75 years old in good health. V usage is TRBV10-3 and J usage is TRBJ1-2, with 8 positions matching TRBD1. Material: blood. The chain's CDR3 is CAISDSMTGVNYGYTF. For the CDR3, the DNA is TGTGCCATCAGTGATTCAATGACAGGGGTCAACTATGGCTACACCTTC.